This T cell receptor beta chain was retrieved from a study of T cell responses to AZD1222 COVID-19 vaccine. As for the study in general: Doses given second, at about 4 or about 12 weeks, were pooled.

Libraries were prepared by immunoSEQ multiplex PCR; TCRdb keeps only in-frame clonotypes and omits some of them. The sample yields nearly 110,000 clones, 85% to 90% seen once. The length of the CDR3 is 13 residues. V was clipped by 2 bases and J by 6 bases, with 11 bases between them. Germline CDR1 and CDR2: MNHEY and SMNVEV (reference sequence). This TCR was recovered from an adult in good health. The rearrangement uses TRBV27 and TRBJ2-7, with no clear D. The material sequenced was peripheral blood, taken on day 0 of AZD1222 vaccination. Here the CDR3 reads CASSLRLPGEQYF. The CDR3, as DNA: TGTGCCAGCAGTTTACGTCTCCCTGGCGAGCAGTACTTC.